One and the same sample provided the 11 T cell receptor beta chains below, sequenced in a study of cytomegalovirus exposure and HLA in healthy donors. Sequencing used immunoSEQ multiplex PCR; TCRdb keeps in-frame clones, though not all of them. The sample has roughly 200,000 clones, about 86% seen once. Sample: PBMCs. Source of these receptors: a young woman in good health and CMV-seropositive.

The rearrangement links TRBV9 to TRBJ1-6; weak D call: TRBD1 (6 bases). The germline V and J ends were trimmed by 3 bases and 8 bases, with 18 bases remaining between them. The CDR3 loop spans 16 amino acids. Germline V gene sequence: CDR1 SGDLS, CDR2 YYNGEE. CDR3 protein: CASSATDRALYSPLHF. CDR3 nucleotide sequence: TGTGCCAGCAGCGCCACGGACAGAGCGCTCTATTCACCCCTCCACTTT.

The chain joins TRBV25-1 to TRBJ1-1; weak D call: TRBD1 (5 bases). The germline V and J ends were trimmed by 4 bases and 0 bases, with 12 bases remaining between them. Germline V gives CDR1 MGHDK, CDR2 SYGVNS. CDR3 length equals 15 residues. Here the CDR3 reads CASSAGRGMNTEAFF. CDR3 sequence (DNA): TGTGCCAGCAGTGCAGGGAGGGGAATGAACACTGAAGCTTTCTTT.

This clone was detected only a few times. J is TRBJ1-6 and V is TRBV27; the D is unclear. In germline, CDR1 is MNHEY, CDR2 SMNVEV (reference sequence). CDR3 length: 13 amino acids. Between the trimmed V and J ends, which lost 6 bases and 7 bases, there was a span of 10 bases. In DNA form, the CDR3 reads TGTGCCAGCAGATTCTCGGGAAATTCACCCCTCCACTTT. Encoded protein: CASRFSGNSPLHF.

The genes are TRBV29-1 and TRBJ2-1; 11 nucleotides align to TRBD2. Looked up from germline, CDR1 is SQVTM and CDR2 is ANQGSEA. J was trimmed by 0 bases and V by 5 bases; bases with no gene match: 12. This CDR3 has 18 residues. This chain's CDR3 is CSVIGLAGAGSSYNEQFF. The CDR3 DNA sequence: TGCAGCGTTATTGGACTAGCGGGTGCAGGGAGCTCCTACAATGAGCAGTTCTTC.

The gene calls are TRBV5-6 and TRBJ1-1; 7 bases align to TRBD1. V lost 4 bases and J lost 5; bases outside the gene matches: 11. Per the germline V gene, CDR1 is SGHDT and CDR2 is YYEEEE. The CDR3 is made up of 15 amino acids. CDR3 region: CASSPPGTVGTEAFF. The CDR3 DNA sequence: TGTGCCAGCAGCCCTCCCGGGACAGTCGGGACTGAAGCTTTCTTT.

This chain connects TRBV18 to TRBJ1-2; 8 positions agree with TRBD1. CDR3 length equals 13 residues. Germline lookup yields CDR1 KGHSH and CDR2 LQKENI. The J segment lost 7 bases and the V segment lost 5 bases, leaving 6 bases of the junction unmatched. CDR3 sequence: CASSERTGPGYTF. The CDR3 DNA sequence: TGTGCCAGCTCAGAACGGACAGGGCCTGGCTACACCTTC.

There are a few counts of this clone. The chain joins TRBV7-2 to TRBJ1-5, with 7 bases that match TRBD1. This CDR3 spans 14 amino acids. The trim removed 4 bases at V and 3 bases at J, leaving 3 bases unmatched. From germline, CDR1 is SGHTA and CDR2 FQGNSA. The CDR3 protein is CASSSTGYNQPQHF. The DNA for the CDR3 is TGTGCCAGCAGCTCGACAGGGTACAATCAGCCCCAGCATTTT.

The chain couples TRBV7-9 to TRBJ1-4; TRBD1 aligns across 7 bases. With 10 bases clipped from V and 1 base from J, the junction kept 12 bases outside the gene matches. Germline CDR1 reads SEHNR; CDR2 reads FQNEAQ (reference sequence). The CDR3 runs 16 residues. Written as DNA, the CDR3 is TGTGCCACCAGGGGGGGGGCAACTGGAACTAATGAAAAACTGTTTTTT. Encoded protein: CATRGGATGTNEKLFF. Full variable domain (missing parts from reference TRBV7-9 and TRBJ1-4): DTGVSQNPRHKITKRGQNVTFRCDPISEHNRLYWYRQTLGQGPEFLTYFQNEAQLEKSRLLSDRFSAERPKGSFSTLEIQRTEQGDSAMYLCATRGGATGTNEKLFFGSGTQLSVL.

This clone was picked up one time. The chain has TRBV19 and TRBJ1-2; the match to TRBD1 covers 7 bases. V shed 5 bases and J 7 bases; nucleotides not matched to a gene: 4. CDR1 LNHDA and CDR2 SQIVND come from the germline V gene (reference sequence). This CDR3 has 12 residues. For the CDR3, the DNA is TGTGCCAGTAGTGACAGGGTAGGTGGCTACACCTTC. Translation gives CASSDRVGGYTF.

In DNA, the CDR3 is TGTGCCATCAGTGACTCTCAGGGCTACGAGCAGTACTTC. Protein: CAISDSQGYEQYF. The gene calls are TRBV10-3 and TRBJ2-7; a possible D gene is TRBD1 (5 bases). The CDR3 runs to 13 residues. Germline loops: CDR1 ENHRY, CDR2 SYGVKD. Trimming removed 3 bases at V and 3 bases at J, with 9 bases between.

The CDR3 is CATSRKDRSRQPQHF. In DNA form, the CDR3 reads TGTGCCACCAGCAGAAAAGACAGGTCCCGCCAGCCCCAGCATTTT. This chain uses TRBV15 with TRBJ1-5; tentative D call: TRBD1 (6 bases). The germline V and J ends were trimmed by 2 bases and 7 bases, with 15 bases remaining between them. Germline lookup yields CDR1 LNHNV and CDR2 YYDKDF (reference sequence). CDR3 length equals 15 residues.